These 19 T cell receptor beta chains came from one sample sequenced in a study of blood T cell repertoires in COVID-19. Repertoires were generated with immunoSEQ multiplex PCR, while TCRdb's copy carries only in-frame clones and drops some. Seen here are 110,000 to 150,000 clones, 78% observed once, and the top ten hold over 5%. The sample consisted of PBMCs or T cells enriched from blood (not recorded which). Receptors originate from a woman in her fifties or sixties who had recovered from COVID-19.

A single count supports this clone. The DNA of the CDR3 is TGTGCCAGCAGTTTAGAGTCCGGGGAGCTGTTTTTT. This codes for CASSLESGELFF. The V call is TRBV27, the J call TRBJ2-2; D not resolved. CDR1 MNHEY and CDR2 SMNVEV come from the germline V gene (reference sequence). V was trimmed by 2 bases and J by 6 bases, leaving 4 bases between them. The CDR3 spans 12 residues.

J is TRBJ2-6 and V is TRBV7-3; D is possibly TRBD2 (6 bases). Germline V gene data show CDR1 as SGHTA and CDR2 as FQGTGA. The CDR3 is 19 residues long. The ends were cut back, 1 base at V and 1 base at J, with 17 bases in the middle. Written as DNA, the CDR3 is TGTGCCAGCAGCTTAAAGGCAGGGCCCGCGGGGTCTGGGGCCAACGTCCTGACTTTC. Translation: CASSLKAGPAGSGANVLTF.

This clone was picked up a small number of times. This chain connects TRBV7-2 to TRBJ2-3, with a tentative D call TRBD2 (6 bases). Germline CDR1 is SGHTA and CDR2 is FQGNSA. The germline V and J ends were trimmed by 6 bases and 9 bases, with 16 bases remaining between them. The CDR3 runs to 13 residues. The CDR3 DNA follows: TGTGCCAGCAGAGATACTTTGCGGGGCACGCAGTATTTT. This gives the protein CASRDTLRGTQYF.

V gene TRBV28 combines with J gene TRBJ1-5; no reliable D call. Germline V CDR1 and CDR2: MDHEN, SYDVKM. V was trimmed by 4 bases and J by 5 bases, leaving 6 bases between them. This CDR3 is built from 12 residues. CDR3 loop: CASSSGDQPQHF. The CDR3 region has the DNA TGTGCCAGCAGTTCGGGAGATCAGCCCCAGCATTTT.

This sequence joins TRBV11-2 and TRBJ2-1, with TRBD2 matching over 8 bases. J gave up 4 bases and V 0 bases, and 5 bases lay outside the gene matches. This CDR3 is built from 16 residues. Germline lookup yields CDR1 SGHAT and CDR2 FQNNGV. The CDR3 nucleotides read TGTGCCAGCAGCTTAGATCAAAGCGGGAGATACAATGAGCAGTTCTTC. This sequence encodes CASSLDQSGRYNEQFF.

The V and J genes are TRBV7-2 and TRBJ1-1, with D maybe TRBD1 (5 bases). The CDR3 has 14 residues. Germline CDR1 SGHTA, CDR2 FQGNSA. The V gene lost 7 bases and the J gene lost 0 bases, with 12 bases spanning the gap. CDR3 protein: CASTETGVNTEAFF. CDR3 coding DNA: TGTGCCAGCACCGAAACAGGCGTGAACACTGAAGCTTTCTTT. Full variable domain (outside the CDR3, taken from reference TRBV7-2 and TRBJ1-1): GAGVSQSPSNKVTEKGKDVELRCDPISGHTALYWYRQSLGQGLEFLIYFQGNSAPDKSGLPSDRFSAERTGGSVSTLTIQRTQQEDSAVYLCASTETGVNTEAFFGQGTRLTVV.

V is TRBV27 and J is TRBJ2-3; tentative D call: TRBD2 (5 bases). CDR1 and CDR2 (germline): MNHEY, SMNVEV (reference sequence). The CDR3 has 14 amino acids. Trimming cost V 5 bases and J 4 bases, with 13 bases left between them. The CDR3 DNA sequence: TGTGCCAGCAGTCCGGGCGAGGGCGCAGATACGCAGTATTTT. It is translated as CASSPGEGADTQYF.

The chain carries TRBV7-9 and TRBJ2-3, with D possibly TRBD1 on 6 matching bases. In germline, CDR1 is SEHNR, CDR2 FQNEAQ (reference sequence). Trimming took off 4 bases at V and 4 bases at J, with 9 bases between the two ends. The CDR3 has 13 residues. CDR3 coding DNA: TGTGCCAGCAGCTCCTCAGGGGCAGATACGCAGTATTTT. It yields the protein CASSSSGADTQYF.

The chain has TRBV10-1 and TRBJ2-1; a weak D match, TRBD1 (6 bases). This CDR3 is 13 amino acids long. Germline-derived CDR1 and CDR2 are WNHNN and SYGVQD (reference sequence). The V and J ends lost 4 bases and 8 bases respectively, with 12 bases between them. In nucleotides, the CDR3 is TGCGCCAGCAGTGTAACAGGGCGAGATGAGCAGTTCTTC. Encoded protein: CASSVTGRDEQFF.

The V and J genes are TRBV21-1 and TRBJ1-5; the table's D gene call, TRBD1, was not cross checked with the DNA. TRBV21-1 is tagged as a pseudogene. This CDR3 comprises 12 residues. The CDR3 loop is CASSRGHQPQHF. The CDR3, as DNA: TGTGCCAGCAGCAGGGGGCATCAGCCCCAGCATTTT.

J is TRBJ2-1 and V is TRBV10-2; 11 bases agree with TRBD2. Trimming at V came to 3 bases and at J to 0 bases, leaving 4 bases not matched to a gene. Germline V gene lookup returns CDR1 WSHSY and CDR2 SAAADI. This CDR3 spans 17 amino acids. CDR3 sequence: CASSDPLAGGSYNEQFF. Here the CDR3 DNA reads TGCGCCAGCAGTGACCCCCTAGCGGGGGGCTCCTACAATGAGCAGTTCTTC.

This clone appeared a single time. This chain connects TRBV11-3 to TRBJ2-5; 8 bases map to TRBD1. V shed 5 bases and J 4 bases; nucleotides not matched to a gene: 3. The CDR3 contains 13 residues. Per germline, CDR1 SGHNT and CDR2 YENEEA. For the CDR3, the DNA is TGTGCCAGCAGCCCCGGACAGGGAGAGACCCAGTACTTC. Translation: CASSPGQGETQYF.

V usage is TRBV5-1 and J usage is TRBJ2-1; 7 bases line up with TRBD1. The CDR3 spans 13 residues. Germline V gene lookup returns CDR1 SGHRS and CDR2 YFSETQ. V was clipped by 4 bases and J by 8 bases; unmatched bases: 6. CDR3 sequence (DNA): TGCGCCAGCAGCCGACAGGGATTGGATGAGCAGTTCTTC. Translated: CASSRQGLDEQFF.

CDR3 in amino acids: CASSKGRQGRSNSPLHF. The CDR3 region has the DNA TGTGCCAGCAGCAAAGGCCGTCAGGGTCGGTCAAATTCACCCCTCCACTTT. The J gene is TRBJ1-6, the V gene TRBV21-1; the D segment call TRBD1 is taken from the table without a DNA check. TRBV21-1 is marked as a pseudogene. CDR3 length equals 17 residues.

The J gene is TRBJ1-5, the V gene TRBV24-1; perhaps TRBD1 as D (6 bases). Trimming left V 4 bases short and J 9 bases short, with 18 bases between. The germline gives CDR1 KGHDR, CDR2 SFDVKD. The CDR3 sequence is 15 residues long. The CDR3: CATSDPGTPDRPQHF. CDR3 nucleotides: TGTGCCACCAGTGACCCGGGGACACCTGATCGGCCCCAGCATTTT.

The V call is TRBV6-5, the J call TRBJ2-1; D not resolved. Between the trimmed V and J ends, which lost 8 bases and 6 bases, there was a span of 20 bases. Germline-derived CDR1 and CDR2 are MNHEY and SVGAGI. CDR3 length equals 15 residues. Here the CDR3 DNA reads TGTGCCAGCCGGAGAATAGCTACCCTTTTCAATGAGCAGTTCTTC. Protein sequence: CASRRIATLFNEQFF.

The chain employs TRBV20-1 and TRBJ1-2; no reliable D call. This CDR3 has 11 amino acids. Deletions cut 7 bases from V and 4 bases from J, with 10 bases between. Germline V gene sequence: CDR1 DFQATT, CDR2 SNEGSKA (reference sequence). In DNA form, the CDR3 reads TGCAGTGTGGAGCACTTCTATGGCTACACCTTC. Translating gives CSVEHFYGYTF.

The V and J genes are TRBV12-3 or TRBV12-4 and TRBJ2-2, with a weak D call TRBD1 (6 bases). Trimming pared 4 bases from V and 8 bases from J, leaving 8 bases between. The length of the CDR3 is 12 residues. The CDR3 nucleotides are TGTGCCAGCAGTTACGGGACAGGGGAGCTGTTTTTT. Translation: CASSYGTGELFF.

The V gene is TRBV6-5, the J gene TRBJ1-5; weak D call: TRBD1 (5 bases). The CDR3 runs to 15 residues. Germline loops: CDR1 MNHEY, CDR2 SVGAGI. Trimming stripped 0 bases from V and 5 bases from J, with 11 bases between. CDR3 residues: CASSYSYAGDQPQHF. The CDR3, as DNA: TGTGCCAGCAGTTACTCGTATGCGGGGGATCAGCCCCAGCATTTT.